Sequencing of this T cell receptor beta chain was carried out in a study of follicular helper T cells after annual influenza vaccination. Study in general: For some subjects, blood spans the 2013-2014, 2014-2015 and 2015-2016 annual vaccinations. Whole-study results and caveats: Change in circulating plasmablasts correlated with ICOS+CD38+ cTfh clonality change. The much larger non-cTfh compartments may have been undersampled.

Libraries were prepared by immunoSEQ multiplex PCR; TCRdb keeps only in-frame clonotypes and omits some of them. The table lists about 14,000 clones, roughly 81% of them singletons, with 0.25% to 0.3% in the top ten. Germline loops: CDR1 LNHDA, CDR2 SQIVND (reference sequence). Between the trimmed V and J ends, which lost 8 bases and 3 bases, there was a span of 11 bases. This CDR3 region has 13 residues. Time point denoted: 2014-2015 season, pre-vaccination. Sorted blood CD4 subsets were sequenced before and after adults received seasonal inactivated influenza vaccine. This clone was counted between two and nine times. What it binds is unknown.

This sample comprised CXCR5- memory CD4+ T cells sorted from blood, obtained on the day of influenza vaccination. The genes are TRBV19 and TRBJ1-5; D is ambiguous. The clonotype originates from an adult who received the influenza vaccine. The DNA of the CDR3 is TGTGCCAGTGCAAGACGGGACAATCAGCCCCAGCATTTT. Translating it yields CASARRDNQPQHF.